This entry concerns a single T cell receptor beta chain. MiXCR, run by TCRdb on the 5' RACE reads, gives a single entry per CDR3 protein. The table lists 230,000 or so distinct CDR3 sequences, more than 15% of them singletons. The sample belongs to a study of CD8 T cells in ankylosing spondylitis. The CDR3 totals 14 residues. Germline values: CDR1 MNHEY, CDR2 SMNVEV (reference sequence). The V gene end was trimmed by 4 bases and the J gene end by 14 bases; junction bases not matched to a gene: 13. This receptor was taken from a male donor with ankylosing spondylitis or in good health (not recorded which). The chain has TRBV27 and TRBJ1-5, with 8 positions matching TRBD1. The sample taken for sequencing was blood, either unsorted or a sorted T cell fraction (not recorded which). CDR3 DNA sequence: TGTGCCAGCAGTTCGAACGCACCAACAGGGGGAGAGCATTTT. Translated, it gives CASSSNAPTGGEHF.